This T cell receptor (beta chain) was captured in a study of blood T cell repertoires in COVID-19. Study as a whole: From T cells, B-cell-depleted T cells, or PBMCs came the material, which was cDNA or gDNA.

TCRdb's copy holds only in-frame clones and misses some; the assay was immunoSEQ multiplex PCR. Of 110,000 to 150,000 clones in the sample, approximately 85% were seen once. The sequenced sample consisted of peripheral blood. The receptor was derived from a man aged 65 to 85 with acute or convalescent COVID-19.

The CDR3 loop is CASSPGQGASNYGYTF. CDR3 in DNA: TGTGCCAGCAGCCCTGGACAGGGGGCTAGTAACTATGGCTACACCTTC. This chain joins TRBV5-5 and TRBJ1-2; TRBD1 matches at 11 bases. From germline, CDR1 is SGHKS and CDR2 YYEKEE (reference sequence). CDR3 length: 16 amino acids. Trimming took 4 bases from V and 1 from J; bases not matched to a gene: 6.